This T cell receptor beta chain is from a study of shared clonotypes between healthy human individuals (dated by TCRdb to about 2020). A note on the overall study: The cohort included three men and two women between 18 and 49 years of age. For each donor, CD4 naive and CD4 memory were each run on three plates, CD8 naive on two plates, and CD8 memory on one plate. To estimate repertoire size and how much clonotype sharing occurs between individuals, the study deeply sequenced the blood TCR repertoires of five healthy adults. Libraries were prepared and TCR repertoires were sequenced by different laboratories using diverse techniques, in order to increase sequencing depth and limit assay-specific biases. Between about 0.8 and 9 billion PBMCs per donor were obtained by leukapheresis. Findings and caveats that apply to the study as a whole: Sampling was restricted to blood, and TCR repertoires in tissue are likely to differ from TCR repertoires in blood. Rarefaction of sorted-subset datasets indicated incomplete sequencing despite the large sequencing depth. The small number of donors limited the genetic and exposure-history diversity represented. Sharing across a handful of donors was observed for about 5% of naive CD4, around 3.5% of naive CD8, 2% to 2.5% of memory CD4, and about 0.4% of memory CD8 clonotypes. Compared with non-shared clonotypes, clonotypes shared by all four sorted-subset donors had higher generation probabilities. Pairwise subsampling led to the expectation that sequencing depth would affect the degree of clonotype sharing among donors. Naive subsets generally had larger estimated clonotype richness than memory subsets.

Using the deep immunoSEQ assay, TCR CDR3 regions were amplified from genomic DNA by multiplex PCR. Extracted genomic DNA from each cell subset was distributed evenly across all wells of several immunoSEQ 96-well plates, and each plate was treated as a replicate. For sorted subsets, 200 to 250 ng of genomic DNA, equivalent to tens of thousands of T cell genomes, went into each replicate PCR. Purified libraries were quantified with a Qubit 3.0 fluorometer, sized on a Bioanalyzer 2100, and re-quantified with the KAPA Library Quantification kit. A separate single-read 150-cycle Illumina NextSeq 550 flow cell was used to sequence each immunoSEQ 96-well plate. In the authors' own workflow: Because the immunoSEQ output included only junctional sequences and no quality scores, the filtering could not be the same as the filtering used for full-length reads. To assign V/J genes and CDR3, sequences were annotated against IMGT germline references using PyIR, a Python wrapper for IgBLAST v1.9. Reads were removed for weak V/J assignments (E-value above 1e-6), missing CDR3, stop codons, out-of-frame junctions, or ambiguous translated residues. V3J clonotypes were defined as sequences sharing an identical inferred V gene, J gene, and CDR3 amino acid sequence. Percentage overlap between repertoires was calculated by dividing the number of shared unique clonotypes by the size of the smaller repertoire. Three approaches were used to assess repertoire richness: RTK rarefaction, the Chao1 estimator, and Recon v2.1 estimates of unobserved clonotypes. OLGA was used to compute generation probabilities for all TCRbeta clonotypes that the gDNA method yielded from four donors. TCRdb stores this immuneACCESS table with in-frame sequences only. Part of the clones is absent; in the studies checked, under half of the shortfall reflects unresolved V genes, and no reason is known for the rest. The D gene and trimming were derived from the DNA, and the V and J assignments and clone size from that table. This sample is represented by over a million clones; around 78% of them were singletons. The ten largest clonotypes hold about 0.52% of the sample.

Healthy HIV-negative adults with no recently reported acute infections or vaccinations were included as donors. All donors were Caucasian adults living in Nashville, Tennessee, USA. CD4+ T cells were enriched through magnetic negative selection, after which naive cells were positively selected on CD45RA and the remaining negative fraction served as the memory subset. Blood was collected by leukapheresis, and PBMCs were isolated by Ficoll-Histopaque density gradient centrifugation and then cryopreserved in liquid nitrogen vapor phase. Purity and quantity of every magnetically sorted T cell population were checked by analytical flow cytometry. Genomic DNA was isolated from every sorted fraction and measured by UV absorbance on a Nanodrop 2000c. For this clone: The clone's antigen remains unknown. The record has no base qualities; no much larger clone is one base away.

Trimming costs V 1 base and J 6 bases, and their ends lie 7 bases apart. From a lookup of the germline V gene (reference sequence), CDR1 and CDR2 are LNHNV and YYDKDF. Measured from the cysteine to the phenylalanine, the CDR3 is 13 residues long. Only the CDR3 portion is preserved as DNA: 39 bases, with reading frame beginning at the first base. The chain is encoded by TRBV15 joined to TRBJ1-5; a tentative D call is TRBD1 (5 bases match). The sequenced sample consisted of memory CD4+ T cells from PBMCs. Explained via the paper, the cell subset or site label denotes: CD45RA-negative fraction. The clonotype was recovered from a man between 18 and 29 years old in good health. Some clones in this sample may be carry-over from other donors' samples. CDR3 loop: CATSRVGVQPQHF. The sequenced DNA: TGTGCCACCAGCAGAGTAGGGGTTCAGCCCCAGCATTTT. This CDR3, with the reference TRBV15 and TRBJ1-5 proteins standing in past its ends, gives the full variable domain DAMVIQNPRYQVTQFGKPVTLSCSQTLNHNVMYWYQQKSSQAPKLLFHYYDKDFNNEADTPDNFQSRRPNTSFCFLDIRSPGLGDTAMYLCATSRVGVQPQHFGDGTRLSIL.